Each of the 26 T cell receptor beta chains below was sequenced from the same sample in a study of blood T cell repertoires in COVID-19. Measured with immunoSEQ multiplex PCR; TCRdb has only the in-frame clones, and not every one. The table includes approximately 210,000 clones, around four fifths detected once. The source material was peripheral blood. These receptors came from a human donor in a cohort sampled during active COVID-19.

V is TRBV3-1 (or the pseudogene TRBV3-2) and J is TRBJ1-2, with a possible D match to TRBD1 (6 bases). V shed 3 bases and J shed 3 bases, with 11 bases lying between them. This CDR3 is 14 amino acids long. Germline CDR1 is LGHDT and CDR2 is YNNKEL (reference sequence). For the CDR3, the DNA is TGTGCCAGCAGCCAGGCAGGGGTGGACTATGGCTACACCTTC. It is translated as CASSQAGVDYGYTF.

The chain combines TRBV19 with TRBJ1-6; D remains unclear. The CDR3 loop spans 14 amino acids. Germline lookup yields CDR1 LNHDA and CDR2 SQIVND (reference sequence). The V and J ends lost 6 bases and 7 bases respectively, with 13 bases between them. The CDR3: CASSPREGNSPLHF. CDR3 in DNA: TGTGCCAGTAGCCCTAGGGAGGGAAATTCACCCCTCCACTTT.

J is TRBJ1-1 and V is TRBV4-2; no clear D gene. Trimming pared 2 bases from V and 4 bases from J, leaving 14 bases between. Germline CDR1 reads LGHNA; CDR2 reads YNFKEQ. This CDR3 is built from 15 residues. DNA for the CDR3: TGTGCCAGCAGCCAATATTTGTCTTCGGGCACTGAAGCTTTCTTT. This translates into CASSQYLSSGTEAFF.

CDR3 nucleotides: TGTGCCAGCAGTGAAGCGAGCGTCGAGTGGAGCAGCTATGGCTACACCTTC. Its translation is CASSEASVEWSSYGYTF. The chain links TRBV6-1 to TRBJ1-2; D not certain. V lost 0 bases and J lost 4, with 18 bases in between. CDR1 is MNHNS, CDR2 SASEGT, per germline. This CDR3 spans 17 amino acids.

The chain joins TRBV11-3 to TRBJ2-1; TRBD2 is a possible D gene (5 bases). The V gene lost 4 bases and the J gene lost 7 bases, with 17 bases spanning the gap. Germline V lookup: CDR1 SGHNT, CDR2 YENEEA. The CDR3 runs 15 residues. CDR3 in amino acids: CASSSSSDLGNEQFF. In nucleotides, the CDR3 is TGTGCCAGCAGCTCCAGTAGCGATTTGGGGAATGAGCAGTTCTTC.

The genes are TRBV7-9 and TRBJ2-5, with D maybe TRBD2 (6 bases). The CDR3 spans 15 residues. Trimming stripped 4 bases from V and 2 bases from J, with 14 bases between. Germline CDR1 and CDR2: SEHNR and FQNEAQ (reference sequence). The CDR3 spells CASSSGRGFQETQYF. The CDR3, as DNA: TGTGCCAGCAGCTCGGGGCGGGGATTTCAAGAGACCCAGTACTTC.

This clone was picked up one time. V gene TRBV10-1 combines with J gene TRBJ2-3; perhaps TRBD2 as D (5 bases). V was clipped by 7 bases and J by 11 bases, with 16 bases between them. This CDR3 has 12 amino acids. Germline loops: CDR1 WNHNN, CDR2 SYGVQD (reference sequence). Here the CDR3 reads CASTYRVGEQYF. The CDR3 nucleotides are TGCGCCAGCACCTACCGAGTCGGGGAGCAGTATTTT.

The chain links TRBV3-1 (or the pseudogene TRBV3-2) to TRBJ1-5; D gene ambiguous. The ends were cut back, 0 bases at V and 1 base at J, with 4 bases in the middle. This CDR3 region has 14 residues. CDR1 is LGHDT and CDR2 is YNNKEL in the germline V gene (reference sequence). For the CDR3, the DNA is TGTGCCAGCAGCCAAGATGCGAGCAATCAGCCCCAGCATTTT. Translated, it gives CASSQDASNQPQHF.

This clone has ten or more counts. The rearrangement links TRBV7-9 to TRBJ1-1; 10 nucleotides match TRBD1. The germline V gene has CDR1 SEHNR and CDR2 FQNEAQ (reference sequence). V lost 5 bases, J lost 7 bases, and 7 bases stayed unmatched. CDR3 length: 14 amino acids. The CDR3 protein is CASSPTGGESEAFF. As DNA, the CDR3 is TGTGCCAGCAGCCCGACAGGGGGCGAGAGTGAAGCTTTCTTT.

The rearrangement uses TRBV5-1 and TRBJ1-2; 10 bases are a match to TRBD1. V shed 4 bases and J 4 bases; nucleotides not matched to a gene: 13. CDR3 length equals 17 residues. Germline values: CDR1 SGHRS, CDR2 YFSETQ. The CDR3 reads CASSQPGQGKGTYGYTF. CDR3 DNA: TGCGCCAGCAGCCAGCCGGGACAGGGGAAAGGGACCTATGGCTACACCTTC.

The genes are TRBV11-1 and TRBJ2-1; D not resolved. V gave up 5 bases and J gave up 8 bases, with 10 bases separating them. The CDR3 loop spans 12 amino acids. Germline V lookup: CDR1 SGHAT, CDR2 FQDESV (reference sequence). CDR3 coding DNA: TGTGCCAGCAGCCGCGACTGGGATGAGCAGTTCTTC. Amino acid sequence: CASSRDWDEQFF.

The genes are TRBV11-2 and TRBJ2-1; unclear D gene. This CDR3 is 15 amino acids long. V shed 0 bases and J shed 0 bases, with 6 bases lying between them. Germline V gives CDR1 SGHAT, CDR2 FQNNGV. The CDR3 sequence is CASSLDLSSYNEQFF. The CDR3 region has the DNA TGTGCCAGCAGCTTAGACCTTTCCTCCTACAATGAGCAGTTCTTC.

This chain uses TRBV29-1 with TRBJ2-6; D not resolved. V gave up 4 bases and J gave up 0 bases, with 7 bases separating them. The germline gives CDR1 SQVTM, CDR2 ANQGSEA. The CDR3 is 14 residues long. The CDR3 nucleotides are TGCAGCGTTGTTAGCCCCTCTGGGGCCAACGTCCTGACTTTC. It translates to CSVVSPSGANVLTF.

The chain combines TRBV5-1 with TRBJ2-5, with 12 bases fitting TRBD2. The junction had 5 bases not matched to a gene; V was cut back by 4 bases and J by 4 bases. This CDR3 spans 15 amino acids. CDR1 and CDR2 (germline): SGHRS, YFSETQ. CDR3 protein: CASSPRTSGVETQYF. The CDR3 DNA follows: TGCGCCAGCAGCCCCCGGACTAGCGGGGTAGAGACCCAGTACTTC.

The gene calls are TRBV28 and TRBJ2-7, with TRBD1 matching 12 bases. CDR3 length: 18 residues. The V and J ends lost 1 base and 1 base, in that order; junction bases with no gene match: 8. Germline CDR1 is MDHEN and CDR2 is SYDVKM. The CDR3 is CASSLYYGTGGESYEQYF. CDR3 DNA: TGTGCCAGCAGTTTATACTACGGGACAGGGGGCGAGTCCTACGAGCAGTACTTC.

The rearrangement links TRBV19 to TRBJ2-1, with D maybe TRBD2 (5 bases). V was clipped by 4 bases and J by 8 bases, with 12 bases between them. Germline CDR1 and CDR2: LNHDA and SQIVND (reference sequence). This CDR3 has 13 amino acids. Written as DNA, the CDR3 is TGTGCCAGTAGTAGGGAAGGGCGGGATGAGCAGTTCTTC. It encodes CASSREGRDEQFF.

V usage is TRBV4-1 and J usage is TRBJ2-2; 7 nucleotides line up with TRBD2. Germline V gene lookup returns CDR1 MGHRA and CDR2 YSYEKL. The CDR3 is 14 amino acids. The trim removed 5 bases at V and 8 bases at J, leaving 8 bases unmatched. The CDR3 loop reads CASSGAGVWGELFF. In nucleotides, the CDR3 is TGCGCCAGCAGCGGGGCGGGGGTTTGGGGGGAGCTGTTTTTT.

The gene calls are TRBV24-1 and TRBJ2-7; 11 bases line up with TRBD2. Germline values: CDR1 KGHDR, CDR2 SFDVKD. CDR3 length equals 13 residues. Trimming at V came to 7 bases and at J to 5 bases, leaving 3 bases not matched to a gene. This CDR3 is CATSTSGRNEQYF. CDR3 nucleotide sequence: TGTGCCACCAGCACTAGCGGGAGAAACGAGCAGTACTTC.

V usage is TRBV19 and J usage is TRBJ2-1; 10 bases match TRBD2. The J segment lost 6 bases and the V segment lost 2 bases, leaving 4 bases of the junction unmatched. CDR3 length: 15 amino acids. Germline CDR1 LNHDA, CDR2 SQIVND (reference sequence). The CDR3 coding sequence is TGTGCCAGTAGTATACCGGGACTAGCGACCAATGAGCAGTTCTTC. Translated, it gives CASSIPGLATNEQFF.

The DNA of the CDR3 is TGTGCCAGCAGCGTAGGACTAGCGGGGGGTTTATATGAGCAGTTCTTC. Its translation is CASSVGLAGGLYEQFF. The V gene is TRBV9, the J gene TRBJ2-1, with 13 bases matching TRBD2. V shed 0 bases, J shed 8 bases, and the junction held 5 bases outside the gene matches. The CDR3 has 16 residues. Germline V CDR1 and CDR2: SGDLS, YYNGEE.

The V gene is TRBV29-1, the J gene TRBJ1-1, with a tentative D call TRBD1 (5 bases). Germline-derived CDR1 and CDR2 are SQVTM and ANQGSEA. Trimming took off 2 bases at V and 3 bases at J, with 25 bases between the two ends. This CDR3 has 18 amino acids. The CDR3 protein is CSVERGRQRGEWDTEAFF. The CDR3 DNA sequence: TGCAGCGTTGAACGGGGGAGGCAGCGAGGAGAATGGGACACTGAAGCTTTCTTT. The full variable domain, rest sourced from reference TRBV29-1 and TRBJ1-1, is SAVISQKPSRDICQRGTSLTIQCQVDSQVTMMFWYRQQPGQSLTLIATANQGSEATYESGFVIDKFPISRPNLTFSTLTVSNMSPEDSSIYLCSVERGRQRGEWDTEAFFGQGTRLTVV.

In this sample, this clone turned up once. V is TRBV7-9 and J is TRBJ1-5; D is unclear. CDR1 is SEHNR and CDR2 is FQNEAQ in the germline V gene (reference sequence). Deletions cut 3 bases from V and 4 bases from J, with 10 bases between. CDR3 length: 14 residues. The CDR3 coding sequence is TGTGCCAGCAGCTTCTCCGAGGGTAATCAGCCCCAGCATTTT. This codes for CASSFSEGNQPQHF.

The V and J genes are TRBV5-1 and TRBJ1-2; D remains ambiguous. The germline V gene has CDR1 SGHRS and CDR2 YFSETQ. The CDR3 loop spans 14 amino acids. Trimming pared 2 bases from V and 1 base from J, leaving 9 bases between. Here the CDR3 DNA reads TGCGCCAGCAGCTTTACAGCAGATAACTATGGCTACACCTTC. Encoded protein: CASSFTADNYGYTF.

The chain carries TRBV5-1 and TRBJ2-3, with TRBD2 matching over 12 bases. The V gene end was trimmed by 0 bases and the J gene end by 6 bases; junction bases not matched to a gene: 5. The V gene's germline CDR1 is SGHRS and CDR2 YFSETQ. CDR3 length: 16 amino acids. The DNA for the CDR3 is TGCGCCAGCAGCTTGGAACTAGCGGGAGGTTTCGATACGCAGTATTTT. This sequence encodes CASSLELAGGFDTQYF.

The rearrangement links TRBV30 to TRBJ1-5; no definite D call. From germline, CDR1 is GTSNPN and CDR2 SVGIG (reference sequence). The CDR3 is made up of 15 amino acids. Trimming shortened V by 3 bases and J by 0 bases, and 12 bases separated the two germline ends. CDR3 region: CAWSMGLDSNQPQHF. CDR3 in DNA: TGTGCCTGGAGCATGGGCCTCGATAGCAATCAGCCCCAGCATTTT.

The genes are TRBV20-1 and TRBJ2-2; perhaps TRBD2 as D (6 bases). Per the germline V gene, CDR1 is DFQATT and CDR2 is SNEGSKA (reference sequence). This CDR3 is 14 amino acids long. Trimming stripped 3 bases from V and 1 base from J, with 9 bases between. In DNA form, the CDR3 reads TGCAGTGCTAGTATGGGAGGGAACACCGGGGAGCTGTTTTTT. The encoded protein is CSASMGGNTGELFF.